This T cell receptor beta chain appears in the sequencing data of a study of Graves' ophthalmopathy and Graves' hyperthyroidism. Amplification from RNA transcripts yielded the TCR beta CDR3 regions. A first-round RT-PCR used HTBI primers, followed by a second-round multiplex PCR. Using its own MiXCR run on the multiplex PCR reads, TCRdb lists one record per CDR3 protein. This sample has around 400,000 distinct CDR3 sequences, with over 20% found just once. The study excluded patients with other autoimmune diseases, uncontrolled infections, pregnancy or lactation. This TCR was sampled from a woman aged 18 to 35 with stable Graves' hyperthyroidism. The sample consisted of peripheral blood.

The CDR3 sequence: CASNPDISNQPQHF. The CDR3 DNA sequence: TGTGCCAGCAACCCTGACATTAGCAATCAGCCCCAGCATTTT. The rearrangement joins TRBV28 to TRBJ1-5; no clear D gene. The germline gives CDR1 MDHEN, CDR2 SYDVKM. The ends were cut back, 7 bases at V and 0 bases at J, with 10 bases in the middle. The CDR3 runs 14 residues.